The 5 T cell receptor beta chains in this list originate from one sample, sequenced in a study of blood T cell repertoires in COVID-19. Generated by immunoSEQ multiplex PCR, the TCRdb table keeps only in-frame clones and is missing some. Here the sample spans 340,000 or so clones, roughly 84% being singletons. The sequenced material came from peripheral blood. The receptors were sampled from a man aged 50 to 60 with active or convalescent COVID-19.

V is TRBV7-2 and J is TRBJ2-3, with D perhaps TRBD2 (5 bases). The CDR3 is made up of 13 amino acids. The V end lost 6 bases, the J end lost 2 bases, and 9 bases lay between the germline ends. Germline V gives CDR1 SGHTA, CDR2 FQGNSA. The CDR3 nucleotides read TGTGCCAGCAGACGGGGTTACACAGATACGCAGTATTTT. Its protein product is CASRRGYTDTQYF.

V is TRBV5-8 and J is TRBJ2-2, with D maybe TRBD1 (7 bases). Trimming left V 2 bases short and J 6 bases short, with 11 bases between. CDR1 and CDR2 from the germline V gene are SGHTS and YDEGEE. The CDR3 is 14 amino acids. This CDR3 reads CASSFSRGAGELFF. CDR3 DNA: TGTGCCAGCAGCTTTTCCAGGGGGGCCGGGGAGCTGTTTTTT.

V usage is TRBV6-1 and J usage is TRBJ1-5, with 7 positions matching TRBD1. The length of the CDR3 is 14 residues. Trimming took 2 bases from V and 7 from J; bases not matched to a gene: 5. CDR1 and CDR2 from the germline V gene are MNHNS and SASEGT. The CDR3 DNA reads as TGTGCCAGCAGTGAAAGGGGGCTAAAGCAGCCCCAGCATTTT. Protein: CASSERGLKQPQHF.

This clone is a singleton in its sample. V usage is TRBV5-1 and J usage is TRBJ1-5; TRBD1 matches 10 bases. Trimming removed 5 bases from V and 2 bases from J; junction bases left unmatched: 13. Germline values: CDR1 SGHRS, CDR2 YFSETQ. This CDR3 is 18 amino acids long. The CDR3 protein is CASSGGTGVNYRNQPQHF. CDR3 coding DNA: TGCGCCAGCAGTGGGGGGACAGGGGTCAACTATCGCAATCAGCCCCAGCATTTT.

The chain has TRBV6-6 and TRBJ1-3; D may be TRBD1 (6 bases). V was cut by 7 bases and J by 0 bases, with 19 bases left in between. The CDR3 spans 17 residues. Germline V CDR1 and CDR2: MNHNY, SVGAGI (reference sequence). The CDR3 protein is CASIRGPGAYSGNTIYF. The CDR3 DNA reads TGTGCCAGCATTCGGGGGCCGGGCGCCTACTCTGGAAACACCATATATTTT.